The 18 T cell receptor beta chains below were found in one sample sequenced in a study of blood T cell repertoires in COVID-19. Method: immunoSEQ multiplex PCR; TCRdb's copy keeps in-frame clones and lacks some. The data show about 100,000 clones, with roughly 90% seen just once and under 7.5% held by the top ten. Sequenced input: peripheral blood. These receptors were taken from a man aged 70 or older with acute or convalescent COVID-19.

The chain links TRBV11-3 to TRBJ2-1, with D perhaps TRBD2 (6 bases). V was shortened by 0 bases and J by 6 bases, with 18 bases between the two germline ends. Germline lookup yields CDR1 SGHNT and CDR2 YENEEA. The CDR3 extends over 17 amino acids. Here the CDR3 DNA reads TGTGCCAGCAGCTTAGAGGAGGGAGGACTCAAGGTCAATGAGCAGTTCTTC. Residues: CASSLEEGGLKVNEQFF.

The chain's CDR3 is CASSLLGLNTGELFF. The CDR3 DNA follows: TGTGCCAGCAGCTTACTGGGACTTAACACCGGGGAGCTGTTTTTT. The chain combines TRBV7-3 with TRBJ2-2; D is possibly TRBD2 (6 bases). V dropped 2 bases and J dropped 2 bases, with 9 bases sitting between them. This CDR3 has 15 residues. The germline V gene encodes CDR1 SGHTA and CDR2 FQGTGA.

This clone showed up just a few times. This chain uses TRBV28 with TRBJ1-6, with a weak D call TRBD1 (6 bases). Germline assignment: CDR1 MDHEN and CDR2 SYDVKM. Trimming shortened V by 5 bases and J by 0 bases, and 14 bases separated the two germline ends. The CDR3 is made up of 17 amino acids. For the CDR3, the DNA is TGTGCCAGCAGTCCACGTGGCAGGGGCTCCTATAATTCACCCCTCCACTTT. It is translated as CASSPRGRGSYNSPLHF.

The chain employs TRBV6-2 or TRBV6-3 and TRBJ2-3; 8 bases are shared with TRBD1. Trimming at V came to 3 bases and at J to 7 bases, leaving 12 bases not matched to a gene. In germline, CDR1 is MNHEY, CDR2 SVGEGT. CDR3 length: 16 amino acids. The CDR3 nucleotides read TGTGCCAGCAGTTATTTCGGACAGGGAGGACGAAATACGCAGTATTTT. It yields the protein CASSYFGQGGRNTQYF.

This chain links TRBV6-6 with TRBJ1-1, with a tentative D call TRBD1 (6 bases). The CDR3 contains 13 residues. Germline CDR1 reads MNHNY; CDR2 reads SVGAGI (reference sequence). Between the trimmed V and J ends, which lost 6 bases and 1 base, there was a span of 9 bases. The CDR3 sequence is CASRTGQNTEAFF. CDR3 DNA sequence: TGTGCCAGCAGGACAGGACAGAACACTGAAGCTTTCTTT.

The CDR3 region has the DNA TGTGCCAGCAGCCCAGGGGGCGCGCGGGCAGATACGCAGTATTTT. This gives the protein CASSPGGARADTQYF. This chain joins TRBV11-2 and TRBJ2-3, with TRBD1 identical over 8 bases. This CDR3 comprises 15 residues. With V trimmed by 5 bases and J by 4 bases, 8 bases remained unmatched. Looked up from germline, CDR1 is SGHAT and CDR2 is FQNNGV.

CDR3 loop: CASSPPDRSSSEAFF. The CDR3 DNA sequence: TGTGCCAGCAGCCCGCCGGACAGGTCCAGCTCTGAAGCTTTCTTT. V usage is TRBV7-9 and J usage is TRBJ1-1; 7 bases align to TRBD1. From germline, CDR1 is SEHNR and CDR2 FQNEAQ (reference sequence). The CDR3 is made up of 15 amino acids. J gave up 6 bases and V 5 bases, and 12 bases lay outside the gene matches.

J is TRBJ2-1 and V is TRBV5-5; perhaps TRBD1 as D (6 bases). V dropped 4 bases and J dropped 0 bases, with 11 bases sitting between them. The germline V gene has CDR1 SGHKS and CDR2 YYEKEE (reference sequence). The CDR3 is 15 residues long. This CDR3 reads CASSPGTSSYNEQFF. The CDR3 bases are TGTGCCAGCAGCCCCGGGACAAGCTCCTACAATGAGCAGTTCTTC.

The CDR3 region is CASSLNRDHGYTF. CDR3 nucleotide sequence: TGTGCCAGCAGTTTAAACAGGGACCATGGCTACACCTTC. This chain uses TRBV12-3 or TRBV12-4 with TRBJ1-2; D is possibly TRBD1 (6 bases). This CDR3 spans 13 amino acids. V shed 2 bases and J shed 6 bases, with 10 bases lying between them.

The V gene is TRBV10-3, the J gene TRBJ1-2; TRBD1 matches at 8 bases. CDR1 is ENHRY, CDR2 SYGVKD, per germline. This CDR3 has 15 amino acids. Germline trimming cut 4 bases from V and 4 bases from J; bases unmatched to any gene: 8. The CDR3, as DNA: TGTGCCATCAGTGCCACGGACAGGGTTAGCTATGGCTACACCTTC. Translation: CAISATDRVSYGYTF.

The chain uses TRBV2 and TRBJ1-5, with 7 nucleotides matching TRBD1. Germline V gene data show CDR1 as SNHLY and CDR2 as FYNNEI. Trimming at V came to 8 bases and at J to 4 bases, leaving 8 bases not matched to a gene. This CDR3 comprises 14 residues. The CDR3 is CASADRRTNQPQHF. As DNA, the CDR3 is TGTGCCAGCGCGGACAGGAGAACGAATCAGCCCCAGCATTTT.

This clone was seen a few times. The chain carries TRBV7-2 and TRBJ1-5; TRBD1 might be the D (5 bases). V lost 1 base to trimming and J lost 5 bases, with 9 bases between them. CDR1 is SGHTA, CDR2 FQGNSA, per germline. The CDR3 length is 14 residues. In DNA form, the CDR3 reads TGTGCCAGCAGCTTAGGGGAGGGGCATCAGCCCCAGCATTTT. Its translation is CASSLGEGHQPQHF. Together with reference TRBV7-2 and TRBJ1-5, the CDR3 gives the full variable domain: GAGVSQSPSNKVTEKGKDVELRCDPISGHTALYWYRQSLGQGLEFLIYFQGNSAPDKSGLPSDRFSAERTGGSVSTLTIQRTQQEDSAVYLCASSLGEGHQPQHFGDGTRLSIL.

V gene TRBV20-1 combines with J gene TRBJ1-2; unclear D gene. CDR3 length equals 10 residues. CDR1 and CDR2 (germline): DFQATT, SNEGSKA (reference sequence). The V end lost 4 bases, the J end lost 6 bases, and 6 bases lay between the germline ends. In DNA, the CDR3 is TGCAGTGCTACCGACAATGGCTACACCTTC. This encodes CSATDNGYTF.

The rearrangement links TRBV9 to TRBJ2-7, with 10 bases fitting TRBD1. The CDR3 extends over 14 amino acids. Losses at the gene ends were 3 bases for V and 5 bases for J; bases not matched to a gene: 5. Germline V gene sequence: CDR1 SGDLS, CDR2 YYNGEE. The CDR3 reads CASSAGQGKDEQYF. In DNA form, the CDR3 reads TGTGCCAGCAGCGCGGGACAGGGGAAGGACGAGCAGTACTTC.

This clone was seen a single time. V is TRBV19 and J is TRBJ2-1; perhaps TRBD1 as D (6 bases). Between the trimmed V and J ends, which lost 7 bases and 0 bases, there was a span of 19 bases. The CDR3 totals 17 residues. The germline V gene has CDR1 LNHDA and CDR2 SQIVND (reference sequence). The CDR3 DNA follows: TGTGCCAGTAAAGAGGGGGTGGGAGCGTTCTCCTACAATGAGCAGTTCTTC. It codes for CASKEGVGAFSYNEQFF.

The chain uses TRBV5-1 and TRBJ1-2, with a weak D call TRBD1 (5 bases). Germline-derived CDR1 and CDR2 are SGHRS and YFSETQ. The CDR3 consists of 14 residues. The V and J ends lost 2 bases and 2 bases respectively, with 10 bases between them. The CDR3, as DNA: TGCGCCAGCAGCTTATGGGGGGACAACTATGGCTACACCTTC. Its protein is CASSLWGDNYGYTF.

The chain combines TRBV7-3 with TRBJ2-3; 9 bases map to TRBD1. Germline V gene data show CDR1 as SGHTA and CDR2 as FQGTGA. The CDR3 spans 14 residues. J was trimmed by 5 bases and V by 5 bases; bases with no gene match: 5. CDR3 DNA: TGTGCCAGCAGCGCGGGACAGGGAAGAGATACGCAGTATTTT. Translating gives CASSAGQGRDTQYF.

J is TRBJ2-7 and V is TRBV28; 16 bases line up with TRBD2. Unmatched junction bases numbered 6, after V lost 3 bases and J lost 4 bases. From germline, CDR1 is MDHEN and CDR2 SYDVKM. This CDR3 is 17 amino acids long. CDR3 bases: TGTGCCAGCAGTTTGCCGGGGACTAGCGGGAGGGATTACGAGCAGTACTTC. This sequence encodes CASSLPGTSGRDYEQYF.